This T cell receptor beta chain was obtained from a study of immune evolution from preneoplasia to lung adenocarcinoma. CDR3 length equals 13 residues. V was cut by 5 bases and J by 2 bases, with 9 bases left in between. Germline CDR1 is PRHDT and CDR2 is FYEKMQ (reference sequence). TCRdb's table, derived via immunoSEQ multiplex PCR, lists solely in-frame clones and lacks some. The sample holds more than 7,500 clones, about 81% seen once. This clone was found a few times. Its antigen is unknown. Points from the study as a whole: Clonality was highest in normal lung, lower in later-stage lesions apparently. T cell clonality was higher in KRAS-mutant than EGFR-mutant or wild-type nodules.

The sequenced material came from FFPE lung adenocarcinoma in situ tissue. The chain joins TRBV13 to TRBJ1-1, with D possibly TRBD1 on 5 matching bases. The receptor's source is a person aged 70 to 85 with lung adenocarcinoma. CDR3 DNA sequence: TGTGCCAGCAGCCTGGGACCAAACACTGAAGCTTTCTTT. This gives the protein CASSLGPNTEAFF.